The rows below give T cell receptor beta chains drawn from one sample of a study of blood T cell repertoires in COVID-19. Generated by immunoSEQ multiplex PCR, the TCRdb table keeps only in-frame clones and is missing some. The table records approximately 380,000 clones, about 89% of them present only once. The sample consisted of PBMCs or T cells enriched from blood (not recorded which). The source is a woman aged 40 to 49 who had been exposed to COVID-19. Each CDR3 is given with its conserved first and last residue. The D gene is left open where the match is weak. The size of a clone is reported for some rows only, either as once, few or many, or as a class for expanded clones.

j_call d_call clone_size v_call cdr3_aa cdr3_nt
TRBJ1-4 . . TRBV10-3 CAIKGDIEEKLFF TGTGCCATCAAAGGGGACATCGAGGAAAAACTGTTTTTT
TRBJ1-2 TRBD1 . TRBV2 CASSDTGVDYGYTF TGTGCCAGCAGTGACACAGGGGTAGACTATGGCTACACCTTC
TRBJ2-7 TRBD1 . TRBV15 CATSRSLGQGVDEQYF TGTGCCACCAGCAGATCCCTAGGGCAGGGGGTCGACGAGCAGTACTTC
TRBJ1-1 . . TRBV18 CASSPGQNTEAFF TGTGCCAGCTCACCGGGACAGAACACTGAAGCTTTCTTT
TRBJ1-2 . . TRBV9 CASSVGAGNYGYTF TGTGCCAGCAGCGTAGGGGCAGGAAACTATGGCTACACCTTC
TRBJ2-5 . . TRBV10-3 CAISLRGSDQENQYF TGTGCCATCAGCCTCCGCGGTAGCGACCAAGAGAACCAGTACTTC
TRBJ1-2 . . TRBV7-2 CATLTGSNYGYTF TGTGCCACCTTAACAGGGTCTAACTATGGCTACACCTTC
TRBJ2-1 TRBD2 . TRBV7-2 CASSLSVAGGPGQQFF TGTGCCAGCAGCTTATCGGTCGCGGGGGGACCGGGCCAGCAGTTCTTC
TRBJ1-5 . once TRBV3-1/TRBV3-2 CASSQGRTVNQPQHF TGTGCCAGCAGCCAAGGTAGGACAGTCAATCAGCCCCAGCATTTT
TRBJ1-3 . . TRBV7-9 CASIGTLAGNTIYF TGTGCCAGCATCGGGACTCTAGCTGGAAACACCATATATTTT
TRBJ2-2 TRBD2 once TRBV7-2 CASSLDGAGVELFF TGTGCCAGCAGCTTAGACGGAGCGGGAGTGGAGCTGTTTTTT
TRBJ1-2 . . TRBV19 CASASDTSYYTF TGTGCCAGCGCTTCGGACACCTCTTACTACACCTTC
TRBJ2-6 TRBD1 . TRBV7-8 CASSALPGQGAGANVLTF TGTGCCAGCAGCGCCTTACCGGGACAGGGCGCTGGGGCCAACGTCCTGACTTTC
TRBJ2-7 TRBD2 . TRBV7-9 CASTPGGGYEQYF TGTGCCAGCACCCCTGGCGGGGGCTACGAGCAGTACTTC
TRBJ2-5 TRBD2 . TRBV2 CASSWEGTGGTQYF TGTGCCAGCAGCTGGGAGGGGACCGGAGGGACCCAGTACTTC
TRBJ2-7 . . TRBV30 CAWSGQGFQYF TGTGCCTGGAGTGGCCAGGGGTTTCAGTACTTC
TRBJ2-2 . . TRBV10-1 CASSPGDPNTGELFF TGCGCCAGCTCGCCAGGGGACCCGAACACCGGGGAGCTGTTTTTT
TRBJ1-2 TRBD1 . TRBV9 CASSAPTGGGGGYTF TGTGCCAGCAGCGCCCCGACAGGGGGAGGAGGTGGCTACACCTTC
TRBJ1-6 TRBD1 . TRBV6-5 CASSYEGAPLSPLHF TGTGCCAGCAGTTACGAGGGGGCACCCCTTTCACCCCTCCACTTT
TRBJ2-7 TRBD1 . TRBV18 CASSQNRGYEQYF TGTGCCAGCTCACAAAACAGGGGTTACGAGCAGTACTTC
TRBJ1-1 TRBD1 . TRBV18 CASSPRQGAEGMNTEAFF TGTGCCAGCTCACCCCGACAGGGGGCAGAGGGGATGAACACTGAAGCTTTCTTT
TRBJ1-2 . . TRBV19 CASSFTGNYGYTF TGTGCCAGTTCCTTTACAGGGAACTATGGCTACACCTTC
TRBJ1-2 . . TRBV7-2 CASSAPGGGYGYTF TGTGCCAGCAGCGCCCCCGGGGGAGGCTATGGCTACACCTTC
TRBJ2-7 . . TRBV7-2 CASSLRSNRESVYEQYF TGTGCCAGCAGCTTGAGATCCAACAGGGAGTCGGTCTACGAGCAGTACTTC
TRBJ1-2 . . TRBV24-1 CATSERGYGYTF TGTGCCACCAGTGAAAGAGGATATGGCTACACCTTC
TRBJ2-5 . . TRBV10-2 CASSESGSQGGTQYF TGCGCCAGCAGTGAATCCGGGAGCCAGGGGGGGACCCAGTACTTC
TRBJ2-7 . . TRBV6-1 CASSEAGAFYEQYF TGTGCCAGCAGTGAAGCAGGGGCCTTTTACGAGCAGTACTTC
TRBJ2-1 . . TRBV18 CASSPNRALIGNNEQFF TGTGCCAGCTCACCCAACAGGGCTCTAATCGGGAACAATGAGCAGTTCTTC
TRBJ1-1 TRBD1 . TRBV6-1 CASSETGVAFF TGTGCCAGCAGTGAAACAGGGGTCGCTTTCTTT